These T cell receptor beta chains were read from a single sample in a study of OX40 agonist ivuxolimab in advanced cancers. Assay: immunoSEQ multiplex PCR; the TCRdb copy retains only in-frame clones and omits some. The sample lists more than 9,000 clones, approximately 87% occurring once. The input for sequencing was CD4+ or CD8+ T cells sorted from blood, taken in a trial of the OX40 agonist ivuxolimab. The receptor set was obtained from an adult with an advanced solid tumor such as melanoma, head and neck, liver or kidney cancer. The conserved cysteine and the conserved F or W are not part of the CDR3 here. Fields, in order: V gene, CDR3 protein.

v_call: TRBV10-2; cdr3_aa: ASGGAAGKSTDTQY
v_call: TRBV6-6; cdr3_aa: ASTPSYNSPLH
v_call: TRBV9; cdr3_aa: ASSASGLSEKLF
v_call: TRBV19; cdr3_aa: ASGAGGRDTGELF
v_call: TRBV27; cdr3_aa: ASSLIDGSEAF
v_call: TRBV7-2; cdr3_aa: ASSLGGLSKRKQF
v_call: TRBV9; cdr3_aa: ASRGGMNTEAF
v_call: TRBV27; cdr3_aa: ASSRSFGQGNSPLH
v_call: TRBV7-9; cdr3_aa: ASSSTDRADDSYEQY
v_call: TRBV7-9; cdr3_aa: ASSTDRANTEAF
v_call: TRBV19; cdr3_aa: ASSTGGIPPYGYT
v_call: TRBV11-3; cdr3_aa: ASSPWTGVTGELF
v_call: TRBV13; cdr3_aa: ASRHKGAGNTEAF
v_call: TRBV2; cdr3_aa: ASSEAPVSQETQY
v_call: TRBV5-4; cdr3_aa: ASSSDYYEQY
v_call: TRBV4-1; cdr3_aa: ASSQEIVSYEQY
v_call: TRBV7-9; cdr3_aa: ASSHSPYNEQF
v_call: TRBV7-6; cdr3_aa: ASSLKQGYEQY
v_call: TRBV25-1; cdr3_aa: ASSEGTGGEAF
v_call: TRBV5-1; cdr3_aa: ASSWAPSNEQF
v_call: TRBV19; cdr3_aa: ASSIDGGPYNEQF
v_call: TRBV11-3; cdr3_aa: ASSPTGATEAF